This TCR beta chain appears in the sequencing data of a study of blood T cell repertoires in COVID-19 (dated by TCRdb to 2020 to 2022). In the study overall: Samples covering the acute and convalescent phases of COVID-19 were provided by collaborators in the United States, Italy and Spain. The prospective study material was composed of cDNA or gDNA derived from T cells, B-cell-depleted T cells, or PBMCs. HLA class I and class II types, where available, came from metadata supplied by the sample provider rather than from assay-based typing. Deeply sampled blood TCRbeta repertoires from subjects exposed to, actively infected with, or recovered from COVID-19 were included in the dataset. The sample metadata nearly always contained a de-identified subject ID, COVID-19 status, age in years and sex. The repertoires were released in a freely available public database intended as a resource for research on the immune response to SARS-CoV-2. The samples were drawn from the first 160 participants of the ongoing ImmuneRACE study and from 1,254 subjects provided by 6 global collaborators. The full study reports these points: Clinical and demographic metadata were provided uncurated, with the amount varying by source and participant.

TCRbeta CDR3 regions were amplified from genomic DNA by means of the immunoSEQ Assay, a bias-controlled multiplex PCR. The authors' pipeline ran thus. Nucleated cell counts per sample were estimated from amplification of reference gene primers within the assay. Sequence reads were collapsed and filtered to measure the absolute abundance of every unique TCRbeta CDR3 rearrangement. Productive Simpson clonality was computed per sample as the square root of Simpson's diversity index over productive rearrangements. As stored in TCRdb, this immuneACCESS dataset retains in-frame rearrangements with V and J assigned. A fraction of the clones does not appear; measured against another copy, unresolved V genes explain less than half of the discrepancy, and the remainder lacks a known reason. V, J and clone size derive from that table, while D and trimming were established from the DNA sequence. The sample data list about 460,000 clones, and more than 85% of these were observed just once. The ten most abundant clones make up 6.5% to 8.5% of the sample.

The CDR3 numbers 14 residues from cysteine through phenylalanine. The retained sequence is limited to the CDR3, 42 bases, with the frame set at the first base. V is pruned by 3 bases and J by 7 bases, leaving 6 bases of the junction without a gene match. CDR1 and CDR2 are read off the germline V gene as SGHRS and YFSETQ. Concerning this clone: The clone's antigen remains unknown. No base quality values were provided; no much bigger clone lies one nucleotide off.

Participants in the prospective study were enrolled through a virtual design, were aged roughly 18 to 100 years, and lived in fewer than 30 United States geographic areas. To assign participants to cohorts, the prospective study relied on clinical history that participants themselves reported in a screening survey and a study questionnaire. Recovered participants in ImmuneRACE Cohort 3 were defined by two consecutive negative NP/OP PCR tests, clearance by a healthcare professional, or resolution of symptoms. In the prospective study, whole blood, serum and a nasopharyngeal or oropharyngeal swab were collected from each participant by mobile phlebotomists. Participants in the prospective study had the option to provide additional blood draws and questionnaires over a 2-month period. Blood samples from the prospective study were shipped frozen or at room temperature prior to DNA extraction.

The sequencing input was PBMCs or T cells enriched from blood (not recorded which). The chain links TRBV5-1 with TRBJ2-1, with 8 bases in between that match TRBD2. This sequence was found in an older woman who had recovered from COVID-19. The DNA sequence is TGCGCCAGCAGCTCTCTAAGCGGGGGTAATGAGCAGTTCTTC. It specifies CASSSLSGGNEQFF. The full variable domain, with segments outside the CDR3 supplied by the reference TRBV5-1 and TRBJ2-1 proteins, appears as KAGVTQTPRYLIKTRGQQVTLSCSPISGHRSVSWYQQTPGQGLQFLFEYFSETQRNKGNFPGRFSGRQFSNSRSEMNVSTLELGDSALYLCASSSLSGGNEQFFGPGTRLTVL.